This T cell receptor (beta chain) was obtained from a study of T-cell memory formation after mild COVID-19. On this clonotype itself: A read error may be the cause here, since a much bigger clone is one base away.

The CDR3 totals 17 residues. CDR1 is SGHTA and CDR2 is FQGNSA in the germline V gene. From the 5' RACE reads, TCRdb called clonotypes with MiXCR, one entry per CDR3 protein. The table records about 340,000 distinct CDR3 sequences, about a sixth of them present only once. Source material: PBMCs or a T cell subset sorted from them (not recorded which). The V call is TRBV7-2, the J call TRBJ2-1; 8 bases are shared with TRBD2. The sequence derives from a man aged 18 to 30 who had mild COVID-19 (a few samples of this study predate the infection). Cell type and time point are not known. The CDR3 protein is CASRLASGAGAYNEQFF. The CDR3 DNA follows: TGTGCCAGCAGATTAGCGTCCGGAGCGGGGGCCTACAATGAGCAGTTCTTC. The full variable domain, rest sourced from reference TRBV7-2 and TRBJ2-1, is GAGVSQSPSNKVTEKGKDVELRCDPISGHTALYWYRQSLGQGLEFLIYFQGNSAPDKSGLPSDRFSAERTGGSVSTLTIQRTQQEDSAVYLCASRLASGAGAYNEQFFGPGTRLTVL.